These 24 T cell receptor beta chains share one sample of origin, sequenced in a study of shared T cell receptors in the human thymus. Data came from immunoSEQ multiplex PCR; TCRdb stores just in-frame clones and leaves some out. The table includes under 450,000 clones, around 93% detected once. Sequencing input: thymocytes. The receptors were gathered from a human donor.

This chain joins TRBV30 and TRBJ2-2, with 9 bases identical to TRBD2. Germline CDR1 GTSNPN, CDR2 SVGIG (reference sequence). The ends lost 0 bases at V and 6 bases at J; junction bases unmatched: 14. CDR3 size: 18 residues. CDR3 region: CAWSVHGERGALAGELFF. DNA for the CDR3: TGTGCCTGGAGTGTACATGGGGAGCGGGGGGCGTTAGCCGGGGAGCTGTTTTTT. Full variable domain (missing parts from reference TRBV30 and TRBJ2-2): SQTIHQWPATLVQPVGSPLSLECTVEGTSNPNLYWYRQAAGRGLQLLFYSVGIGQISSEVPQNLSASRPQDRQFILSSKKLLLSDSGFYLCAWSVHGERGALAGELFFGEGSRLTVL.

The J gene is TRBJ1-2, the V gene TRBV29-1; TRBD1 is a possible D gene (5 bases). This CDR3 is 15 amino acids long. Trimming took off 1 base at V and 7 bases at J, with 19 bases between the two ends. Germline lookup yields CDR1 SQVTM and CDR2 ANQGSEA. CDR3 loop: CSVEGGNSTHTGYTF. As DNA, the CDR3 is TGCAGCGTTGAAGGGGGGAATTCGACACATACTGGCTACACCTTC.

The CDR3 spells CASSLRGADGNTIYF. Here the CDR3 DNA reads TGTGCCAGTAGCCTTAGGGGGGCAGACGGAAACACCATATATTTT. The J gene is TRBJ1-3, the V gene TRBV19; D might be TRBD1 (6 bases). Germline values: CDR1 LNHDA, CDR2 SQIVND (reference sequence). The CDR3 runs to 15 residues. The ends were cut back, 6 bases at V and 4 bases at J, with 16 bases in the middle.

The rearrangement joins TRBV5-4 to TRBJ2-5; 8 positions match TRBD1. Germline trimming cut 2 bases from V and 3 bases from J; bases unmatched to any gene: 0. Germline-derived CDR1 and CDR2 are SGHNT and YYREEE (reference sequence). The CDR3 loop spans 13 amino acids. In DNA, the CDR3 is TGTGCCAGCAGCTTACAGGGGGAAGAGACCCAGTACTTC. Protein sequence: CASSLQGEETQYF.

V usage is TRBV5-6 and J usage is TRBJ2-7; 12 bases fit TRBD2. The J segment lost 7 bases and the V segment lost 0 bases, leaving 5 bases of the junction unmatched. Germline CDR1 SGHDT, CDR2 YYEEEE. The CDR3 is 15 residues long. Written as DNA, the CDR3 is TGTGCCAGCAGCTTGGCCCTAGCGGGAGGGCGGGAGCAGTACTTC. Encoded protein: CASSLALAGGREQYF. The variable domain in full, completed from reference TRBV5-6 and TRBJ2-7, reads DAGVTQSPTHLIKTRGQQVTLRCSPKSGHDTVSWYQQALGQGPQFIFQYYEEEERQRGNFPDRFSGHQFPNYSSELNVNALLLGDSALYLCASSLALAGGREQYFGPGTRLTVT.

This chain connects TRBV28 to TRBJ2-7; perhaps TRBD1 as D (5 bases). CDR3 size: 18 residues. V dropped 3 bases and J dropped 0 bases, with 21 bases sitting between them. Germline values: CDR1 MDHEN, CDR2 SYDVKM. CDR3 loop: CASSFNADTPNLSYEQYF. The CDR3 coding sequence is TGTGCCAGCAGTTTTAACGCGGACACCCCAAACCTCTCCTACGAGCAGTACTTC.

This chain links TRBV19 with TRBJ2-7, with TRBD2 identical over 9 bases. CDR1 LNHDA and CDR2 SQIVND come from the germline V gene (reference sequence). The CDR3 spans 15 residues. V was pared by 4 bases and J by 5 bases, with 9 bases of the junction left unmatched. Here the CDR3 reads CASSRGAGGPDEQYF. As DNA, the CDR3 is TGTGCCAGTAGTAGAGGGGCGGGAGGGCCGGACGAGCAGTACTTC.

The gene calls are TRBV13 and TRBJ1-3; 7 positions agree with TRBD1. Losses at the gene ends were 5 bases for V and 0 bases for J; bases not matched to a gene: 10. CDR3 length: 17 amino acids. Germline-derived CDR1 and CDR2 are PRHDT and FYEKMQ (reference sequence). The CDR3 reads CASSPRPTGSSGNTIYF. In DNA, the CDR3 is TGTGCCAGCAGCCCCCGTCCGACAGGGAGCTCTGGAAACACCATATATTTT.

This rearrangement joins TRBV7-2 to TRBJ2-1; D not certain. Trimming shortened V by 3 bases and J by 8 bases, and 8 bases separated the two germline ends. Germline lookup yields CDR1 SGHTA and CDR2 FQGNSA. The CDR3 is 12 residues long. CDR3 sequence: CASSFFAHEQFF. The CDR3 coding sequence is TGTGCCAGCAGCTTCTTCGCCCATGAGCAGTTCTTC.

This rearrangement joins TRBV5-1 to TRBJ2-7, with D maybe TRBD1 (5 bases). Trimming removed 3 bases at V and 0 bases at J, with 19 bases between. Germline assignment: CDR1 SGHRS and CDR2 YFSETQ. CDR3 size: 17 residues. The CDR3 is CASSYRRVYRGSYEQYF. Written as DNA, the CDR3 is TGCGCCAGCAGCTACCGCAGGGTGTATCGTGGCTCCTACGAGCAGTACTTC.

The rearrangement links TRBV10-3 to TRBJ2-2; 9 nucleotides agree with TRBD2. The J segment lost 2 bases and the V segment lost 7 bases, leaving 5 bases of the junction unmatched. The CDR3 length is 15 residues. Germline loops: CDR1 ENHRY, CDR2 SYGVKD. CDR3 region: CAIKLAGINTGELFF. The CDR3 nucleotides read TGTGCCATCAAGCTAGCGGGGATTAACACCGGGGAGCTGTTTTTT.

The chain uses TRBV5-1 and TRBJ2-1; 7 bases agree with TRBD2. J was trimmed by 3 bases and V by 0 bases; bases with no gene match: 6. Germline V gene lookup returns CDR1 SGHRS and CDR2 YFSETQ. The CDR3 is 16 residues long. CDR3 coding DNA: TGCGCCAGCAGCTTGGAGGCCGGGAGGAACTACAATGAGCAGTTCTTC. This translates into CASSLEAGRNYNEQFF.

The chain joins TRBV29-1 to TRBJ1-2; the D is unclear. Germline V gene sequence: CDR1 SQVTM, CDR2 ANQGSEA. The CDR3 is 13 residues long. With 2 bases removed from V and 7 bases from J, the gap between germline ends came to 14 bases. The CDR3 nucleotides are TGCAGCGTTGAAAGCCGGCTTCGCTCTGGCTACACCTTC. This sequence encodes CSVESRLRSGYTF. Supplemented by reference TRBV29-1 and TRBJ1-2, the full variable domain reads SAVISQKPSRDICQRGTSLTIQCQVDSQVTMMFWYRQQPGQSLTLIATANQGSEATYESGFVIDKFPISRPNLTFSTLTVSNMSPEDSSIYLCSVESRLRSGYTFGSGTRLTVV.

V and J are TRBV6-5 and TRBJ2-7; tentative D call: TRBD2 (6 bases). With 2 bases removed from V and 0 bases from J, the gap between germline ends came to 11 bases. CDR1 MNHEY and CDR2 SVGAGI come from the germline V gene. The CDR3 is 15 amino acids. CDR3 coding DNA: TGTGCCAGCAGTTACCAGGAGGGCAACTCCTACGAGCAGTACTTC. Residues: CASSYQEGNSYEQYF.

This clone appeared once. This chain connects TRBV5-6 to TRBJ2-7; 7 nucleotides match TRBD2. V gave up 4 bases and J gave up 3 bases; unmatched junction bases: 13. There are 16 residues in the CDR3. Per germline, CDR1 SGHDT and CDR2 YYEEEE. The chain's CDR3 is CASSLGEGFGYYEQYF. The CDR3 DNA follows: TGTGCCAGCAGCCTGGGGGAGGGGTTTGGGTACTACGAGCAGTACTTC.

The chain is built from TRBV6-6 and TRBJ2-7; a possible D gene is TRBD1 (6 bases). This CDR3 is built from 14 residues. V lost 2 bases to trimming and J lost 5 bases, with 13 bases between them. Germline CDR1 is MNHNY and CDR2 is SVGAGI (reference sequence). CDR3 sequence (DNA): TGTGCCAGCAGTTACGAAACAGGGACCGACGAGCAGTACTTC. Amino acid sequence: CASSYETGTDEQYF.

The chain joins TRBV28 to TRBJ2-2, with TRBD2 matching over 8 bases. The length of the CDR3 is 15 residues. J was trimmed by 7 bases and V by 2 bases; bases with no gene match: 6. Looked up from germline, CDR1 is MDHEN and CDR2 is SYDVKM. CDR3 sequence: CASSLSGSKFGELFF. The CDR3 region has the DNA TGTGCCAGCAGTTTAAGCGGGAGTAAATTCGGGGAGCTGTTTTTT.

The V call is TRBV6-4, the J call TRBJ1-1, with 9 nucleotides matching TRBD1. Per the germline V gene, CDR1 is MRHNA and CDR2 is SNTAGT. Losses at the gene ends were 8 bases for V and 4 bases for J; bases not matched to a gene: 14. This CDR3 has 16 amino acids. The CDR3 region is CASFRQGEPSGTEAFF. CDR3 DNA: TGTGCCAGCTTCCGACAGGGGGAACCGTCGGGCACTGAAGCTTTCTTT.

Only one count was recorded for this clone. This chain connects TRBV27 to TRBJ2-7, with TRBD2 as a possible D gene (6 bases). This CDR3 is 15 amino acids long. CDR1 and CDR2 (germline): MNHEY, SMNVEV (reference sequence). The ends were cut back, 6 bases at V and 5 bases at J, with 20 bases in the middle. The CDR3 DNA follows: TGTGCCAGCAGCCTCTCGACTAGGAGCTTAGACGAGCAGTACTTC. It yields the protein CASSLSTRSLDEQYF.

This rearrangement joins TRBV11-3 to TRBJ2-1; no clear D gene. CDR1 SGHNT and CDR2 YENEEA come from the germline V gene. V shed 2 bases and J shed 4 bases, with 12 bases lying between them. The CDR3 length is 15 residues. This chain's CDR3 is CASSLRVLGYNEQFF. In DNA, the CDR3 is TGTGCCAGCAGCTTACGGGTCTTGGGGTACAATGAGCAGTTCTTC.

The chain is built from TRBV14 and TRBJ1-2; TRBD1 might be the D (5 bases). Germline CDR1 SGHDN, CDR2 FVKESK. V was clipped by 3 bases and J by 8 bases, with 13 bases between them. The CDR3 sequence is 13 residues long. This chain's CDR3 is CASSHAREGGYTF. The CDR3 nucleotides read TGTGCCAGCAGCCATGCCAGGGAGGGGGGCTACACCTTC.

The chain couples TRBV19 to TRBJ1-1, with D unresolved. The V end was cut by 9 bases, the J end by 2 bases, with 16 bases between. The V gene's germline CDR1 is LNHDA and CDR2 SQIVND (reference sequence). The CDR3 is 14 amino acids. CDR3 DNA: TGTGCCAGCCACCTTACAGACCGCAACACTGAAGCTTTCTTT. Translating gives CASHLTDRNTEAFF. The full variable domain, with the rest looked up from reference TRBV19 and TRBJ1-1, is DGGITQSPKYLFRKEGQNVTLSCEQNLNHDAMYWYRQDPGQGLRLIYYSQIVNDFQKGDIAEGYSVSREKKESFPLTVTSAQKNPTAFYLCASHLTDRNTEAFFGQGTRLTVV.

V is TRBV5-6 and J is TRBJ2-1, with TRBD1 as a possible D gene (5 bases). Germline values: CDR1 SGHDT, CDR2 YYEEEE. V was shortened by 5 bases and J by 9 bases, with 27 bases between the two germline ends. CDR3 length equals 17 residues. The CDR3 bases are TGTGCCAGCAGTTCTACTCCAGGGCTCCCCCTCTTCTGTGAGCAGTTCTTC. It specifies CASSSTPGLPLFCEQFF. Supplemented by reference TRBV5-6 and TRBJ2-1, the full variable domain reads DAGVTQSPTHLIKTRGQQVTLRCSPKSGHDTVSWYQQALGQGPQFIFQYYEEEERQRGNFPDRFSGHQFPNYSSELNVNALLLGDSALYLCASSSTPGLPLFCEQFFGPGTRLTVL.

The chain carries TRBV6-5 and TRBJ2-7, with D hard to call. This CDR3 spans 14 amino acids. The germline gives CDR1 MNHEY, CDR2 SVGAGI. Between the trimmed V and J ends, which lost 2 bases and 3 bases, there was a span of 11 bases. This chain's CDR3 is CASSYALVNYEQYF. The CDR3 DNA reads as TGTGCCAGCAGTTACGCTCTAGTTAACTACGAGCAGTACTTC.